Each of the 20 T cell receptor beta chains below was sequenced from the same sample in a study of lymphopenia after photon versus proton radiotherapy. Measured with immunoSEQ multiplex PCR; TCRdb has only the in-frame clones, and not every one. The repertoire includes tens of thousands of clones, approximately 87% of them detected once, and 9.5% to 14% sits in the top ten. The specimen was peripheral blood, collected from a patient treated with proton-based radiotherapy. Source of these receptors: a man of 80 years or more with esophageal cancer.

In regard to this clone: An end of the junction differs from the germline gene, which may be a read error. This sequence joins TRBV18 and TRBJ2-7; D may be TRBD2 (7 bases). Germline CDR1 reads KGHSH; CDR2 reads LQKENI. The CDR3 totals 14 residues. The CDR3 DNA is TGTGCCAGCACACCAGGGGAGGGAATTGCCGAGCAGTACTTC. This gives the protein CASTPGEGIAEQYF.

The CDR3 sequence: CATSRVGGSSGNTIYF. In DNA form, the CDR3 reads TGTGCCACCAGCAGAGTCGGGGGTAGCTCTGGAAACACCATATATTTT. The V and J genes are TRBV15 and TRBJ1-3; TRBD1 might be the D (5 bases). Trimming cost V 1 base and J 0 bases, with 10 bases left between them. This CDR3 comprises 16 residues. CDR1 is LNHNV, CDR2 YYDKDF, per germline (reference sequence).

The V and J genes are TRBV5-1 and TRBJ1-1; 8 nucleotides line up with TRBD1. The CDR3 spans 13 residues. The trim removed 2 bases at V and 4 bases at J, leaving 1 base unmatched. The germline V gene has CDR1 SGHRS and CDR2 YFSETQ. In nucleotides, the CDR3 is TGCGCCAGCAGCTTTACAGGGGGCACTGAAGCTTTCTTT. Translated: CASSFTGGTEAFF.

The genes are TRBV5-1 and TRBJ1-2, with 8 bases lining up with TRBD1. V gave up 4 bases and J gave up 4 bases; unmatched junction bases: 3. This CDR3 has 13 residues. CDR1 is SGHRS and CDR2 is YFSETQ in the germline V gene. CDR3 residues: CASSATGGYGYTF. CDR3 nucleotides: TGCGCCAGCAGCGCTACAGGGGGCTATGGCTACACCTTC.

The chain has TRBV14 and TRBJ2-2; the D call may be TRBD1 or TRBD2 (5 bases each). The V end was cut by 4 bases, the J end by 4 bases, with 16 bases between. There are 16 residues in the CDR3. Germline V gene sequence: CDR1 SGHDN, CDR2 FVKESK. The DNA for the CDR3 is TGTGCCAGCAGCCCTCCGTGGGGGTATGGCACCGGGGAGCTGTTTTTT. Encoded protein: CASSPPWGYGTGELFF. Filled out from reference TRBV14 and TRBJ2-2, the complete variable domain reads EAGVTQFPSHSVIEKGQTVTLRCDPISGHDNLYWYRRVMGKEIKFLLHFVKESKQDESGMPNNRFLAERTGGTYSTLKVQPAELEDSGVYFCASSPPWGYGTGELFFGEGSRLTVL.

The genes are TRBV19 and TRBJ1-5; D perhaps matches TRBD1 (5 bases). V lost 4 bases and J lost 3, with 10 bases in between. The CDR3 loop spans 14 amino acids. Germline CDR1 and CDR2: LNHDA and SQIVND (reference sequence). CDR3 amino acids: CASSTTGPNQPQHF. In nucleotides, the CDR3 is TGTGCCAGTAGTACGACGGGACCCAATCAGCCCCAGCATTTT.

This chain connects TRBV29-1 to TRBJ2-7; D is possibly TRBD2 (6 bases). This CDR3 is 14 amino acids long. Germline assignment: CDR1 SQVTM and CDR2 ANQGSEA. V gave up 4 bases and J gave up 1 base, with 14 bases separating them. CDR3 sequence reads: CSVVRGAGSYEQYF. As DNA, the CDR3 is TGCAGCGTTGTGAGGGGCGCGGGATCCTACGAGCAGTACTTC.

The chain links TRBV19 to TRBJ2-3; perhaps D is TRBD1 or TRBD2 (5 bases each). Trimming removed 6 bases at V and 0 bases at J, with 19 bases between. The CDR3 is 17 residues long. Per germline, CDR1 LNHDA and CDR2 SQIVND (reference sequence). Written as DNA, the CDR3 is TGTGCCAGTAGCCGCCGGGGCAGAGCGACTAGCACAGATACGCAGTATTTT. Encoded protein: CASSRRGRATSTDTQYF.

This chain uses TRBV6-1 with TRBJ1-5; D gene ambiguous. The germline gives CDR1 MNHNS, CDR2 SASEGT. This CDR3 has 12 residues. Trimming pared 7 bases from V and 7 bases from J, leaving 11 bases between. The CDR3 protein is CASKWSEQPQHF. CDR3 sequence (DNA): TGTGCCAGCAAGTGGAGTGAACAGCCCCAGCATTTT.

The chain has TRBV11-1 and TRBJ2-2; no clear D gene. V gave up 4 bases and J gave up 6 bases, with 15 bases separating them. CDR1 SGHAT and CDR2 FQDESV come from the germline V gene (reference sequence). The length of the CDR3 is 15 residues. The CDR3 reads CASSSLLGSSGELFF. The CDR3 DNA is TGTGCCAGCAGCTCCCTCCTCGGCAGTTCCGGGGAGCTGTTTTTT.

The V and J genes are TRBV5-1 and TRBJ2-2, with TRBD2 matching 15 bases. Germline V lookup: CDR1 SGHRS, CDR2 YFSETQ. This CDR3 region has 17 residues. V lost 4 bases and J lost 4; bases outside the gene matches: 5. The CDR3 reads CASSGGLAGGGTGELFF. As DNA, the CDR3 is TGCGCCAGCAGCGGGGGACTAGCGGGAGGTGGCACCGGGGAGCTGTTTTTT.

This clone has more than one count but fewer than ten. CDR3 sequence (DNA): TGTGCCAGCAGCCCAGTCAGGTCAACTAATGAAAAACTGTTTTTT. Protein sequence: CASSPVRSTNEKLFF. The chain carries TRBV7-6 and TRBJ1-4; unclear D gene. This CDR3 region has 15 residues. Germline assignment: CDR1 SGHVS and CDR2 FNYEAQ. The V end lost 5 bases, the J end lost 0 bases, and 10 bases lay between the germline ends.

This chain joins TRBV5-4 and TRBJ2-6, with TRBD2 as a possible D gene (5 bases). V was pared by 4 bases and J by 0 bases, with 8 bases between. The CDR3 runs to 15 residues. The germline V gene has CDR1 SGHNT and CDR2 YYREEE (reference sequence). CDR3 amino acids: CASSPRDSGANVLTF. The CDR3 DNA is TGTGCCAGCAGCCCGAGGGACTCTGGGGCCAACGTCCTGACTTTC.

This chain links TRBV5-1 with TRBJ2-1, with D unresolved. V dropped 2 bases and J dropped 6 bases, with 9 bases sitting between them. The CDR3 covers 13 residues. From germline, CDR1 is SGHRS and CDR2 YFSETQ. In DNA, the CDR3 is TGCGCCAGCAGCTTAAACCAGCGCAATGAGCAGTTCTTC. Translating it yields CASSLNQRNEQFF.

The chain recombines TRBV6-5 with TRBJ1-4; D is uncertain. The V and J ends lost 6 bases and 8 bases respectively, with 13 bases between them. The germline CDR1 and CDR2 sequences are MNHEY and SVGAGI. The CDR3 extends over 13 amino acids. The CDR3 reads CASSYRVEEKLFF. Here the CDR3 DNA reads TGTGCCAGCAGCTATAGGGTCGAGGAAAAACTGTTTTTT.

This clone was picked up a small number of times. The rearrangement links TRBV7-2 to TRBJ1-5; D gene uncertain. The CDR3 loop spans 13 amino acids. The V and J ends lost 1 base and 1 base respectively, with 2 bases between them. Germline CDR1 and CDR2: SGHTA and FQGNSA. The DNA for the CDR3 is TGTGCCAGCAGCTTAGAGAGCAATCAGCCCCAGCATTTT. Encoded protein: CASSLESNQPQHF.

The V call is TRBV20-1, the J call TRBJ2-5; D not resolved. V lost 6 bases and J lost 11, with 13 bases in between. The germline CDR1 and CDR2 sequences are DFQATT and SNEGSKA (reference sequence). CDR3 size: 10 residues. The DNA of the CDR3 is TGCAGTGCCGGACCGGTTAGTCAGTACTTC. Translated: CSAGPVSQYF.

The chain links TRBV7-2 to TRBJ1-4, with D maybe TRBD1 (5 bases). Germline CDR1 reads SGHTA; CDR2 reads FQGNSA. The ends were cut back, 5 bases at V and 3 bases at J, with 19 bases in the middle. This CDR3 has 17 residues. The CDR3 coding sequence is TGTGCCAGCAGCCACCGCGGCCCGGGGGAGGCTAATGAAAAACTGTTTTTT. It translates to CASSHRGPGEANEKLFF.

The sample holds one count of this clone. J is TRBJ1-6 and V is TRBV7-9; a possible D gene is TRBD1 (5 bases). The CDR3 spans 17 residues. Trimming took off 6 bases at V and 9 bases at J, with 24 bases between the two ends. Germline V gives CDR1 SEHNR, CDR2 FQNEAQ (reference sequence). CDR3 nucleotide sequence: TGTGCCAGCAGTCCTAAGGGGCAGGAGGGTTCTAGTTCACCCCTCCACTTT. Translating it yields CASSPKGQEGSSSPLHF.

This chain uses TRBV14 with TRBJ2-3; the D gene is possibly TRBD2 (5 bases). This CDR3 comprises 17 residues. V was pared by 0 bases and J by 4 bases, with 17 bases between. CDR1 is SGHDN and CDR2 is FVKESK in the germline V gene. The CDR3 region has the DNA TGTGCCAGCAGCCAAGATTCTGAGACTATCCTTTCAGATACGCAGTATTTT. This translates into CASSQDSETILSDTQYF.